The TCR beta chain under discussion was sequenced for a study of vaccination and CD4 T cells after COVID-19. Study summary: Cultures acting as controls obtained a CEFX pool, an HIV-1 Nef pool, or no peptide.

Specified treatment: approximately nine-day PBMC culture with coronavirus spike peptide pools or control peptides (ViraFEST assay). This clonotype was recorded a few times. As yet, its antigen is unknown. General study findings and limits: For convalescent patients, 304 of the 307 vaccine-specific clones analyzed were classified as spike mono-reactive. Convalescent patients' median share of reactive clones seen only post-vaccination was 70% to 90%.

CDR3 length equals 13 residues. Trimming stripped 3 bases from V and 4 bases from J, with 7 bases between. Germline lookup yields CDR1 LNHDA and CDR2 SQIVND (reference sequence). The Oncomine TCR Beta short-read assay generated sequence data from the DNA of cultured CD4+ T cells. One entry per CDR3 protein, called by TCRdb with MiXCR from the PCR reads. The sample yields roughly 15,000 distinct CDR3 sequences, around 45% seen once. The sample in question was CD4+ T cells from blood, cultured in vitro, obtained before SARS-CoV-2 vaccination. The rearrangement joins TRBV19 to TRBJ1-5; D gene ambiguous. This receptor was identified in a human donor who received a COVID-19 vaccine. The CDR3 reads CASSMARNQPQHF. The CDR3 region has the DNA TGTGCCAGTAGTATGGCACGGAATCAGCCCCAGCATTTT. The whole variable domain, filled in from reference TRBV19 and TRBJ1-5, reads DGGITQSPKYLFRKEGQNVTLSCEQNLNHDAMYWYRQDPGQGLRLIYYSQIVNDFQKGDIAEGYSVSREKKESFPLTVTSAQKNPTAFYLCASSMARNQPQHFGDGTRLSIL.